This TCR beta chain was profiled in a study of cytomegalovirus exposure and HLA in healthy donors. Overall study context: Unique TCRs numbering around 80 million, obtained from HLA-typed donors, made up an early data release.

The V gene lost 4 bases and the J gene lost 4 bases, with 10 bases spanning the gap. Germline CDR1 SNHLY, CDR2 FYNNEI. The CDR3 contains 13 residues. The study, taken as a whole, reports: Later analysis suggested links between common viral pathogens and several top significant clusters. Most TCR beta V segments were productive about 90% or about 30% of the time in an earlier analysis. Roughly uniform depth of sequencing across donors was assumed in presence/absence analyses.

Both 60 Vbeta primers and 13 Jbeta primers went into the PCR. The protocol was immunoSEQ multiplex PCR, while the TCRdb copy is restricted to in-frame clones and leaves out a portion. The table records approximately 190,000 clones, over 65% of them present only once. For this clone: Its specificity is unknown.

The sequencing sample was made of PBMCs. The V gene is TRBV2, the J gene TRBJ1-1; D may be TRBD1 (6 bases). This clonotype was obtained from a woman between 45 and 65 years old in good health and CMV-seropositive. CDR3 DNA sequence: TGTGCCAGCAGTGTAGGGGGAATCACTGAAGCTTTCTTT. It specifies CASSVGGITEAFF.